The source of this T cell receptor (beta chain) is a study of radiation and T cells in renal cell carcinoma. In the study overall: Nephrectomy followed 15 Gy stereotactic body radiation by 4 weeks.

Study-level findings and limits: From baseline, blood top tumor clonotypes peaked at 2 weeks post-radiation.

The method was immunoSEQ multiplex PCR; TCRdb's version includes in-frame clones alone and lacks a portion of them. Seen here are 95,000 or so clones, approximately 86% observed once, and the top ten hold 7.5% to 8.5%. This clone was seen a few times. Antigen specificity is unknown. Germline V gene sequence: CDR1 GTSNPN, CDR2 SVGIG (reference sequence). The CDR3 runs 12 residues. V was trimmed by 3 bases and J by 10 bases, leaving 12 bases between them. Indicated time point: baseline pretreatment blood. Treatment described: 15 Gy SBRT to primary tumor, nephrectomy 4 weeks later. Serial blood draws occurred at baseline and 2 and 4 weeks post-SBRT. The tumor was a clear cell renal cell carcinoma.

The specimen comprised blood, sampled from a patient whose treatment included radiotherapy and nephrectomy. This clonotype was sampled from a man aged 50-59 years with renal cell carcinoma. The chain couples TRBV30 to TRBJ1-4; D is perhaps TRBD1 (6 bases). CDR3 residues: CAWSPGGAKLFF. The CDR3, as DNA: TGTGCCTGGAGCCCGGGGGGGGCAAAACTGTTTTTT.